Following are 21 T cell receptor beta chains from one sample sequenced in a study of response to subunit inactivated influenza vaccine. From the RT-PCR reads, TCRdb called clonotypes with MiXCR, one entry per CDR3 protein. This table holds about 570,000 distinct CDR3 sequences, roughly 10% found once. These data also formed part of another study, on T cells expressing NK-cell markers. That report notes: What made the TCR beta cDNA was 5'RACE template switching with UMIs.

The sequences come from PBMCs from blood, collected on the day of vaccination. The receptor set was obtained from a man aged 45 to 65 who received an inactivated influenza vaccine.

The chain links TRBV25-1 to TRBJ2-3, with D perhaps TRBD1 or TRBD2 (6 bases each). CDR1 and CDR2 (germline): MGHDK, SYGVNS. The CDR3 contains 14 residues. Trimming took 0 bases from V and 5 from J, leaving 9 bases between them. This CDR3 is CASSEYRGEDTQYF. CDR3 nucleotide sequence: TGTGCCAGCAGTGAATATAGGGGGGAAGATACGCAGTATTTT.

This clonotype was counted only a few times. The chain uses TRBV10-3 and TRBJ2-7; D not certain. CDR3 length: 15 residues. Between the trimmed V and J ends, which lost 6 bases and 5 bases, there was a span of 20 bases. CDR1 and CDR2 from the germline V gene are ENHRY and SYGVKD. The CDR3 coding sequence is TGTGCCATCAGCCCCTGGGTTACATCGTTCCACGAGCAGTACTTC. Its translation: CAISPWVTSFHEQYF.

The chain employs TRBV28 and TRBJ2-6; a weak D match, TRBD2 (5 bases). Germline assignment: CDR1 MDHEN and CDR2 SYDVKM. Trimming left V 5 bases short and J 0 bases short, with 14 bases between. There are 17 residues in the CDR3. As DNA, the CDR3 is TGTGCCAGCAGTGAAACCGGGGTCCCCTCTGGGGCCAACGTCCTGACTTTC. It encodes CASSETGVPSGANVLTF.

The chain combines TRBV12-3 or TRBV12-4 with TRBJ2-3; the D is unclear. The CDR3 length is 16 residues. Trimming took 5 bases from V and 2 from J, leaving 17 bases between them. As DNA, the CDR3 is TGTGCCAGCAGTCCAGGAGTCAACCTTTACACAGATACGCAGTATTTT. Its protein is CASSPGVNLYTDTQYF.

This clonotype turned up a few times. V is TRBV6-2 or TRBV6-3 and J is TRBJ2-1, with 7 bases fitting TRBD1. Unmatched junction bases numbered 2, after V lost 1 base and J lost 5 bases. Germline CDR1 reads MNHEY; CDR2 reads SVGEGT. The CDR3 runs to 14 residues. In DNA, the CDR3 is TGTGCCAGCAGTTACTGGACAGGCGACAATGAGCAGTTCTTC. Amino acids: CASSYWTGDNEQFF.

The rearrangement joins TRBV15 to TRBJ2-3; 7 nucleotides match TRBD2. CDR3 length equals 14 residues. Germline assignment: CDR1 LNHNV and CDR2 YYDKDF (reference sequence). The V segment lost 4 bases and the J segment 2 bases; nucleotides outside the gene matches: 3. Here the CDR3 reads CATSKTSLTDTQYF. The CDR3 DNA reads as TGTGCCACCAGCAAGACTAGCCTCACAGATACGCAGTATTTT.

This clonotype occurred a few times. The chain joins TRBV28 to TRBJ2-1, with D hard to call. The V and J ends lost 9 bases and 0 bases respectively, with 15 bases between them. This CDR3 is built from 15 residues. CDR1 MDHEN and CDR2 SYDVKM come from the germline V gene. The CDR3 nucleotides read TGTGCCAGTAGGAAAGGGATCGGCTCCTACAATGAGCAGTTCTTC. Translated, it gives CASRKGIGSYNEQFF.

This clonotype was counted only a few times. In DNA, the CDR3 is TGTGCCAGCAGCAGCCATCCCGTCTACGAGCAGTACTTC. It specifies CASSSHPVYEQYF. This chain links TRBV21-1 with TRBJ2-7; the table gives TRBD2 as D, unverified against the DNA. TRBV21-1 is a pseudogene. The CDR3 loop spans 13 amino acids.

This clonotype has more than one count but fewer than ten. This chain joins TRBV18 and TRBJ2-5, with D perhaps being TRBD1 or TRBD2 (5 bases each). V was trimmed by 5 bases and J by 4 bases, leaving 14 bases between them. Germline V gene sequence: CDR1 KGHSH, CDR2 LQKENI. This CDR3 has 14 amino acids. CDR3 loop: CASSRGAGIETQYF. DNA of the CDR3: TGTGCCAGCTCAAGAGGGGCTGGTATAGAGACCCAGTACTTC.

This sequence joins TRBV18 and TRBJ2-7; D is uncertain. V was pared by 2 bases and J by 7 bases, with 9 bases between. Germline V CDR1 and CDR2: KGHSH, LQKENI. The CDR3 contains 12 residues. This chain's CDR3 is CASSPSGQEQYF. The DNA of the CDR3 is TGTGCCAGCTCACCAAGTGGGCAGGAGCAGTACTTC.

This clonotype has more than one count but fewer than ten. The rearrangement links TRBV5-1 to TRBJ2-1; 9 bases agree with TRBD2. The CDR3 is made up of 16 amino acids. The V segment lost 3 bases and the J segment 4 bases; nucleotides outside the gene matches: 8. Germline CDR1 SGHRS, CDR2 YFSETQ. The CDR3 coding sequence is TGCGCCAGCAGCTCCGGAGCCCTAGCGGGGTACAATGAGCAGTTCTTC. It is translated as CASSSGALAGYNEQFF.

This clonotype showed up many times. This chain links TRBV5-6 with TRBJ2-5; D is uncertain. Germline CDR1 is SGHDT and CDR2 is YYEEEE. This CDR3 region has 12 residues. Trimming stripped 0 bases from V and 7 bases from J, with 7 bases between. The CDR3 loop is CASSLGEGTQYF. The CDR3 DNA is TGTGCCAGCAGCTTGGGGGAAGGGACCCAGTACTTC. The variable domain in full, with the rest retrieved from reference TRBV5-6 and TRBJ2-5, is DAGVTQSPTHLIKTRGQQVTLRCSPKSGHDTVSWYQQALGQGPQFIFQYYEEEERQRGNFPDRFSGHQFPNYSSELNVNALLLGDSALYLCASSLGEGTQYFGPGTRLLVL.

This clonotype occurred a few times. The rearrangement links TRBV6-5 to TRBJ2-2; D is unresolved. Germline V CDR1 and CDR2: MNHEY, SVGAGI. The CDR3 extends over 13 amino acids. The germline V and J ends were trimmed by 1 base and 4 bases, with 4 bases remaining between them. The CDR3 DNA follows: TGTGCCAGCAGTTACTTTTCCACCGGGGAGCTGTTTTTT. Its translation is CASSYFSTGELFF.

J is TRBJ2-2 and V is TRBV12-3 or TRBV12-4, with 8 bases fitting TRBD1. V lost 1 base, J lost 5 bases, and 3 bases stayed unmatched. The CDR3 has 15 residues. CDR3 protein: CASSLGRGRTGELFF. DNA for the CDR3: TGTGCCAGCAGTTTAGGCAGGGGGCGAACCGGGGAGCTGTTTTTT.

This rearrangement joins TRBV5-6 to TRBJ2-1; no clear D gene. The V and J ends lost 0 bases and 12 bases respectively, with 13 bases between them. CDR1 and CDR2 (germline): SGHDT, YYEEEE. The CDR3 is 13 residues long. In DNA form, the CDR3 reads TGTGCCAGCAGCTTGGCCGTAGACAATCGGCAGTTCTTC. Translated: CASSLAVDNRQFF.

The V gene is TRBV11-2, the J gene TRBJ2-3; no clear D gene. CDR3 length: 11 residues. With 1 base removed from V and 10 bases from J, the gap between germline ends came to 6 bases. The germline V gene encodes CDR1 SGHAT and CDR2 FQNNGV. Here the CDR3 reads CASSLGSPQYF. As DNA, the CDR3 is TGTGCCAGCAGCTTAGGGTCCCCGCAGTATTTT.

This clonotype was detected many times. V usage is TRBV5-6 and J usage is TRBJ2-4, with D possibly being TRBD2 (6 bases). V lost 2 bases, J lost 8 bases, and 17 bases lay in between. CDR3 length: 15 amino acids. The germline gives CDR1 SGHDT, CDR2 YYEEEE. The CDR3 DNA sequence: TGTGCCAGCAGCTTCTTTTCTGGGGGGAACCACATTCAGTACTTC. Its translation is CASSFFSGGNHIQYF.

This clonotype was seen a handful of times. The chain has TRBV9 and TRBJ2-7; the D is unclear. The germline V gene encodes CDR1 SGDLS and CDR2 YYNGEE. The V and J ends lost 0 bases and 7 bases respectively, with 11 bases between them. This CDR3 contains 13 residues. Written as DNA, the CDR3 is TGTGCCAGCAGCGTAGGGCCCGCCGGGGAGCAGTACTTC. Amino acids: CASSVGPAGEQYF.

In this sample, this clonotype turned up many times. The V call is TRBV6-1, the J call TRBJ2-3; D perhaps matches TRBD2 (6 bases). The V end was cut by 6 bases, the J end by 5 bases, with 21 bases between. The CDR3 length is 16 residues. The V gene's germline CDR1 is MNHNS and CDR2 SASEGT. DNA for the CDR3: TGTGCCAGCAGCTCCCGGCGCGGGGTAAGCCTAGATACGCAGTATTTT. It encodes CASSSRRGVSLDTQYF.

Many counts were recorded for this clonotype. The V gene is TRBV27, the J gene TRBJ2-5; D gene ambiguous. Germline loops: CDR1 MNHEY, CDR2 SMNVEV (reference sequence). The CDR3 is 14 amino acids. Deletions cut 6 bases from V and 2 bases from J, with 13 bases between. CDR3 sequence reads: CASSQSWGQETQYF. The CDR3 DNA reads as TGTGCCAGCAGCCAGAGTTGGGGTCAAGAGACCCAGTACTTC.

The table lists this clonotype with many counts. The chain joins TRBV20-1 to TRBJ2-5; 8 positions agree with TRBD2. Trimming cost V 3 bases and J 4 bases; bases outside gene matches: 10. The CDR3 covers 15 residues. Germline V lookup: CDR1 DFQATT, CDR2 SNEGSKA (reference sequence). The CDR3 here is CSARAAGVNSETQYF. In DNA form, the CDR3 reads TGCAGTGCTAGGGCAGCGGGAGTTAATTCAGAGACCCAGTACTTC.